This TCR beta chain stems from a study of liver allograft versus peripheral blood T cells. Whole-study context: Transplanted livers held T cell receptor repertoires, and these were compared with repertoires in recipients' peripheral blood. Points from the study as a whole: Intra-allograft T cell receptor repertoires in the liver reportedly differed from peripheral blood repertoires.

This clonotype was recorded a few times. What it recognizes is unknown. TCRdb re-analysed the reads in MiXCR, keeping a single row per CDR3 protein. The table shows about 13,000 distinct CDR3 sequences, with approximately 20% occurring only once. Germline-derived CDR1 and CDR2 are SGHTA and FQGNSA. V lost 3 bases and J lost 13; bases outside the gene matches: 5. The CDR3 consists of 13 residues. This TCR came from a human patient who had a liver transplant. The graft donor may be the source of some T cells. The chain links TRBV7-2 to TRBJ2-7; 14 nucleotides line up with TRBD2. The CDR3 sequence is CASSFGLAGGKYF. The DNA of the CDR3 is TGTGCCAGCAGCTTCGGACTAGCGGGAGGCAAATACTTC.